One and the same sample provided the 8 T cell receptor beta chains below, sequenced in a study of blood T cell repertoires in COVID-19 (dated by TCRdb to the early 2020s). Library preparation employed the immunoSEQ multiplex PCR assay. Imported from immuneACCESS, the table was reduced by TCRdb to in-frame sequences with V and J called. These copies leave out some clones; in studies compared against another copy, an unresolved V gene accounts for under half, and the cause of the remainder is not known. The sample yields nearly 250,000 clones; 85% to 90% were counted once. The top ten clones comprise around 0.8% of the sample. The sequencing sample was made of PBMCs or T cells enriched from blood (not recorded which). The source is a man aged 45-65 years who had been exposed to COVID-19.

The genes are TRBV7-8 and TRBJ1-2; D is unclear. Germline values: CDR1 SGHVS, CDR2 FQNEAQ. V dropped 5 bases and J dropped 3 bases, with 13 bases sitting between them. This CDR3 is 14 amino acids long. DNA for the CDR3: TGTGCCAGCAGCATTACAGAGACCTACTATGGCTACACCTTC. Its protein is CASSITETYYGYTF.

CDR3 sequence: CARSWGQGDLIPLRSYNEQFF. In DNA, the CDR3 is TGTGCCAGAAGTTGGGGACAGGGCGACCTAATACCCCTACGCAGCTACAATGAGCAGTTCTTC. The chain recombines TRBV5-3 with TRBJ2-1, with 9 bases fitting TRBD1. TRBV5-3 is recorded as an ORF, its role being uncertain. J gave up 3 bases and V 5 bases, and 24 bases lay outside the gene matches. CDR3 length: 21 residues.

This chain links TRBV12-3 or TRBV12-4 with TRBJ1-2; D gene unclear. Trimming stripped 3 bases from V and 8 bases from J, with 13 bases between. The CDR3 loop spans 13 amino acids. CDR3 loop: CASSLKPVKGYTF. CDR3 in DNA: TGTGCCAGCAGTTTGAAACCGGTCAAAGGCTACACCTTC.

CDR3: CASSQGSLAASDTQYF. CDR3 DNA sequence: TGTGCCAGCAGCCAAGGTAGCCTAGCGGCCTCAGATACGCAGTATTTT. V gene TRBV4-2 combines with J gene TRBJ2-3, with TRBD2 identical over 7 bases. Germline V CDR1 and CDR2: LGHNA, YNFKEQ. The CDR3 runs 16 residues. With 1 base clipped from V and 4 bases from J, the junction kept 8 bases outside the gene matches.

The chain employs TRBV6-5 and TRBJ1-3; tentative D call: TRBD1 (6 bases). The V gene lost 6 bases and the J gene lost 4 bases, with 10 bases spanning the gap. Germline values: CDR1 MNHEY, CDR2 SVGAGI. The CDR3 length is 13 residues. In DNA form, the CDR3 reads TGTGCCAGCAGAACAGGGACAGGAAACACCATATATTTT. Residues: CASRTGTGNTIYF.

The chain recombines TRBV7-9 with TRBJ2-2; D is possibly TRBD1 (7 bases). From germline, CDR1 is SEHNR and CDR2 FQNEAQ (reference sequence). CDR3 length: 14 residues. The V gene lost 5 bases and the J gene lost 7 bases, with 14 bases spanning the gap. This CDR3 is CASSPQGEVGELFF. The CDR3 region has the DNA TGTGCCAGCAGCCCCCAGGGGGAGGTCGGGGAGCTGTTTTTT.

The rearrangement joins TRBV19 to TRBJ1-5; TRBD1 might be the D (6 bases). CDR1 is LNHDA, CDR2 SQIVND, per germline (reference sequence). This CDR3 spans 17 amino acids. Trimming took 4 bases from V and 5 from J, leaving 21 bases between them. CDR3 residues: CASSTIETGIFYQPQHF. In nucleotides, the CDR3 is TGTGCCAGTAGTACAATTGAAACAGGGATTTTTTATCAGCCCCAGCATTTT.

This clone showed up just once. V is TRBV3-1 (or the pseudogene TRBV3-2) and J is TRBJ2-2, with 9 bases fitting TRBD2. The germline gives CDR1 LGHDT, CDR2 YNNKEL (reference sequence). V was pared by 1 base and J by 7 bases, with 7 bases of the junction left unmatched. The CDR3 spans 16 residues. CDR3 DNA sequence: TGTGCCAGCAGCCAAGGGGAAGCGGGGGGCGGCGGGGAGCTGTTTTTT. Its translation: CASSQGEAGGGGELFF.